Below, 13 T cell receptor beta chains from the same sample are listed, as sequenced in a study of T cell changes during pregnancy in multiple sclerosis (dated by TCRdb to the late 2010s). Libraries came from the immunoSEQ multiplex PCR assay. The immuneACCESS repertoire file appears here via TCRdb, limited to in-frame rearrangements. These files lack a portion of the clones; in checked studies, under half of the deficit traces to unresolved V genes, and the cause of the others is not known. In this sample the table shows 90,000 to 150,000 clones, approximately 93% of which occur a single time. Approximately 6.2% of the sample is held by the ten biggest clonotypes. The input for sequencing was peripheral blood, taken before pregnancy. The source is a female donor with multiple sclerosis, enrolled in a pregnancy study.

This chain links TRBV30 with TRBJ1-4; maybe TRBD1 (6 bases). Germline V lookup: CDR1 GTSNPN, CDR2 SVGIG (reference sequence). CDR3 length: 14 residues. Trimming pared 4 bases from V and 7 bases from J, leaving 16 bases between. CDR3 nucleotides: TGTGCCTGGAAAGAACAGGGTCCGGTTGAAAAACTGTTTTTT. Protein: CAWKEQGPVEKLFF.

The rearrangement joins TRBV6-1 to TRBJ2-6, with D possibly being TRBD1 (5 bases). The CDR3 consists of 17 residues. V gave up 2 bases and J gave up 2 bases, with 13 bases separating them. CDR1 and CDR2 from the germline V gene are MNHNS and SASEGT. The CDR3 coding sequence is TGTGCCAGCAGTGAATTTACCAGGGCAGCTGGGGCCAACGTCCTGACTTTC. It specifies CASSEFTRAAGANVLTF.

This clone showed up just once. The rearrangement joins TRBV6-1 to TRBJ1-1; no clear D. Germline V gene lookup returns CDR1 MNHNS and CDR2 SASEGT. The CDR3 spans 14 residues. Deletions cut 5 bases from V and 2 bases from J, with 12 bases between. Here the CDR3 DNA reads TGTGCCAGCAGTATTTTCGGGGTTAACACTGAAGCTTTCTTT. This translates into CASSIFGVNTEAFF.

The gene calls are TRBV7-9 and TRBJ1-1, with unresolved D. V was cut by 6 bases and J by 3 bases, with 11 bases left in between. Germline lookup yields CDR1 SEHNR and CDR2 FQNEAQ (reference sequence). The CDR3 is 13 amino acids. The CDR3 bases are TGTGCCAGCAGGAGCCGGGGAGACACTGAAGCTTTCTTT. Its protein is CASRSRGDTEAFF.

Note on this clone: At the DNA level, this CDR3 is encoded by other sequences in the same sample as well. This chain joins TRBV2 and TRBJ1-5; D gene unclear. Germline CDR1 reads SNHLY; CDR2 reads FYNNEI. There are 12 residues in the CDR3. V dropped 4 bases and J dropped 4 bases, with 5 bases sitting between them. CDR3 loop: CASSGQNQPQHF. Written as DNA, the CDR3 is TGTGCCAGCAGTGGGCAGAATCAGCCCCAGCATTTT.

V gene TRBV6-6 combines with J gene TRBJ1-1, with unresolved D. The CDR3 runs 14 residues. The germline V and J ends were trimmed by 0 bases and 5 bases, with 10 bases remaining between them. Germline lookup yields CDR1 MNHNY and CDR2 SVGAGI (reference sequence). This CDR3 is CASSYSEEKTEAFF. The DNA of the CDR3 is TGTGCCAGCAGTTACTCTGAGGAGAAGACTGAAGCTTTCTTT.

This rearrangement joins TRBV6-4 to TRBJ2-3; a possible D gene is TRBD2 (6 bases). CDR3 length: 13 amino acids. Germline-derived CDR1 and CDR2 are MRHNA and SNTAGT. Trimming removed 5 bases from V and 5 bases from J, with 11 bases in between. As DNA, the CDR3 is TGTGCCAGCAGTTCCTCTAGCGTAGATACGCAGTATTTT. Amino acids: CASSSSSVDTQYF.

The CDR3 DNA sequence: TGCGCCAGCAGCTTAGAGGGGGGGACGAACACTGAAGCTTTCTTT. This codes for CASSLEGGTNTEAFF. V usage is TRBV5-1 and J usage is TRBJ1-1; TRBD1 might be the D (6 bases). CDR3 length: 15 amino acids. Germline loops: CDR1 SGHRS, CDR2 YFSETQ. V was shortened by 2 bases and J by 1 base, with 12 bases between the two germline ends.

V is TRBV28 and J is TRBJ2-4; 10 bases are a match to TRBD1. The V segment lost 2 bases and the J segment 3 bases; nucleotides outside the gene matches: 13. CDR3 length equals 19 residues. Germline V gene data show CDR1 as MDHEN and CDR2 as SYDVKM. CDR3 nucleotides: TGTGCCAGCAGTTTACGGGACAGGGGCCGCCTTCTGGGCAAAAACATTCAGTACTTC. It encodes CASSLRDRGRLLGKNIQYF.

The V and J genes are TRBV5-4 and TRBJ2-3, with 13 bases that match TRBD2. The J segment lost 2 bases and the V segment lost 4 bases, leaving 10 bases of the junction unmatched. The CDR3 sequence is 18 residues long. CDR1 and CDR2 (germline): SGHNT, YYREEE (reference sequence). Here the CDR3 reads CASSAYRGTSGITDTQYF. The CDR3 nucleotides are TGTGCCAGCAGCGCGTACAGAGGGACTAGCGGGATCACAGATACGCAGTATTTT.

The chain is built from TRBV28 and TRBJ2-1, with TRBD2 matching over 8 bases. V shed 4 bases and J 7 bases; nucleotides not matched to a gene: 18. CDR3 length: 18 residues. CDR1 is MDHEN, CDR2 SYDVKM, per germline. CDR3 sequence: CASSSRRSGTGLGNEQFF. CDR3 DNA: TGTGCCAGCAGTTCCAGACGTAGCGGGACTGGGTTGGGGAATGAGCAGTTCTTC. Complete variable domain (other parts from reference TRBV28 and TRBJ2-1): DVKVTQSSRYLVKRTGEKVFLECVQDMDHENMFWYRQDPGLGLRLIYFSYDVKMKEKGDIPEGYSVSREKKERFSLILESASTNQTSMYLCASSSRRSGTGLGNEQFFGPGTRLTVL.

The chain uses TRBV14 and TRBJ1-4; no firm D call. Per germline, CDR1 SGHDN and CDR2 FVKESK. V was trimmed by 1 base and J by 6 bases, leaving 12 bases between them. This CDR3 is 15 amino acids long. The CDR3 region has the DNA TGTGCCAGCAGCCAAGGTGGACTTGAGCATGAAAAACTGTTTTTT. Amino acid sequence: CASSQGGLEHEKLFF.

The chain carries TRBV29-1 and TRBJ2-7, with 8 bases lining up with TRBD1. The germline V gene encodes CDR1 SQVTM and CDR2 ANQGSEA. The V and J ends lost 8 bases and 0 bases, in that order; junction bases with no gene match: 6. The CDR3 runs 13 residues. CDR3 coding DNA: TGCAGCACTCGGACAGGGAGCTCCTACGAGCAGTACTTC. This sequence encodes CSTRTGSSYEQYF.